This TCR beta chain was recorded in a study of blood T cells in healthy people across ages. Overall study: The capture of about one barcoded beta molecule per two T cells was achieved by template switching.

Comment on this clonotype: A junction end diverges from the germline sequence, so it may reflect a read error.

CDR3 length: 14 residues. Germline V gene lookup returns CDR1 ENHRY and CDR2 SYGVKD. Primers used in a second PCR of about 6 to 11 cycles were a sample-barcoded 5' primer and a J-beta primer mix. In TCRdb, the 5' RACE reads were re-called with MiXCR into one record per CDR3 protein. The table records about 780,000 distinct CDR3 sequences, 20% to 30% of them present only once. No fewer than 5.5 micrograms of total RNA were isolated from every sample. This same sample was also taken into another study, of T cells of mothers and their children.

The chain joins TRBV10-3 to TRBJ2-6; D tentatively fits TRBD1 or TRBD2 (5 bases each). This receptor was identified in a boy aged 5 to 17 in good health. The sample consisted of blood. The CDR3, as DNA: TGTGCCACCAGTCCAGGGACGGGGGCCAACGTCCTGACTTTC. Protein: CATSPGTGANVLTF.